The 24 T cell receptor beta chains reported below all come from one sample, sequenced in a study of T-cell reconstitution after alpha-beta-depleted transplantation in children (dated by TCRdb to the mid-2010s). To prepare the library, PCR was applied. Sequencing relied on an Illumina HiSeq 2500. Molecular barcoding was employed in the preparation of TCR libraries, with unique molecular identifiers being used to normalize TCRbeta repertoire quantification. TCRdb reworked the public reads: Q25 trimming with fastp, MiXCR clone assembly, productive beta chains retained. Rows with one shared CDR3 protein collapse into an entry with the most common genes and DNA. Counted in this sample were hundreds of thousands of distinct CDR3 sequences; approximately 15% of them appeared once. The ten largest clones capture just under 45% of the sample. The treatment or condition label on this specimen signifies: allogeneic hematopoietic cell transplantation with graft depleted of TCRalphabeta T cells and CD19 B cells.

Specimen: PBMCs, mostly from graft donor cells, collected 360 days after TCRalphabeta/CD19-depleted stem cell transplant. The receptors stem from a male patient between 2 and 10 years old who had a stem cell transplant for acute lymphoblastic leukemia, so the T cells may come from the graft donor.

The rearrangement joins TRBV2 to TRBJ1-1, with TRBD1 identical over 7 bases. The length of the CDR3 is 13 residues. With V trimmed by 4 bases and J by 5 bases, 4 bases remained unmatched. CDR1 and CDR2 (germline): SNHLY, FYNNEI. CDR3 loop: CASSAQDRTEAFF. CDR3 nucleotides: TGTGCCAGCAGTGCCCAGGACAGGACTGAAGCTTTCTTT. Full variable domain (rest looked up from reference TRBV2 and TRBJ1-1): EPEVTQTPSHQVTQMGQEVILRCVPISNHLYFYWYRQILGQKVEFLVSFYNNEISEKSEIFDDQFSVERPDGSNFTLKIRSTKLEDSAMYFCASSAQDRTEAFFGQGTRLTVV.

The genes are TRBV12-3 or TRBV12-4 and TRBJ2-3, with TRBD2 identical over 10 bases. With V trimmed by 7 bases and J by 1 base, 8 bases remained unmatched. The CDR3 extends over 16 amino acids. CDR3 DNA sequence: TGTGCCAGCACCCTGCGAGCGGGGGGGCGCACAGATACGCAGTATTTT. Translating it yields CASTLRAGGRTDTQYF.

V and J are TRBV6-5 and TRBJ2-7, with D possibly matching TRBD1 (5 bases). Per the germline V gene, CDR1 is MNHEY and CDR2 is SVGAGI. V was clipped by 1 base and J by 0 bases, with 7 bases between them. The CDR3 consists of 14 residues. The CDR3 DNA is TGTGCCAGCAGTTACTTGGGGCACTCCTACGAGCAGTACTTC. This gives the protein CASSYLGHSYEQYF.

This chain joins TRBV20-1 and TRBJ1-2; D is undetermined. With 4 bases removed from V and 6 bases from J, the gap between germline ends came to 18 bases. The germline CDR1 and CDR2 sequences are DFQATT and SNEGSKA (reference sequence). The CDR3 sequence is 14 residues long. Here the CDR3 DNA reads TGCAGTGCTATAGACTTAGGCTCCATCGATGGCTACACCTTC. Residues: CSAIDLGSIDGYTF.

The chain employs TRBV12-5 and TRBJ1-1; no definite D call. The germline V gene encodes CDR1 LGHNT and CDR2 FRNRAP. This CDR3 region has 12 residues. Trimming shortened V by 0 bases and J by 5 bases, and 4 bases separated the two germline ends. In DNA, the CDR3 is TGTGCTAGTGGTTTGGTACTAACTGAAGCTTTCTTT. Translating gives CASGLVLTEAFF. Full variable domain (remainder filled in from reference TRBV12-5 and TRBJ1-1): DARVTQTPRHKVTEMGQEVTMRCQPILGHNTVFWYRQTMMQGLELLAYFRNRAPLDDSGMPKDRFSAEMPDATLATLKIQPSEPRDSAVYFCASGLVLTEAFFGQGTRLTVV.

This chain links TRBV12-3 or TRBV12-4 with TRBJ1-6; the D is unclear. This CDR3 spans 14 amino acids. Trimming took 1 base from V and 7 from J, leaving 8 bases between them. The CDR3 region is CASSLDGGNSPLHF. The DNA for the CDR3 is TGTGCCAGCAGTTTAGACGGCGGAAATTCACCCCTCCACTTT.

V usage is TRBV19 and J usage is TRBJ2-5; D perhaps matches TRBD1 (6 bases). The CDR3 spans 13 residues. Germline loops: CDR1 LNHDA, CDR2 SQIVND (reference sequence). Trimming cost V 8 bases and J 5 bases, with 15 bases left between them. The chain's CDR3 is CASGSWGHETQYF. In DNA, the CDR3 is TGTGCCAGTGGGTCTTGGGGGCACGAGACCCAGTACTTC.

The genes are TRBV7-2 and TRBJ2-3; D call uncertain. Germline V gene lookup returns CDR1 SGHTA and CDR2 FQGNSA. V shed 1 base and J shed 3 bases, with 11 bases lying between them. CDR3 length: 15 amino acids. CDR3 coding DNA: TGTGCCAGCAGCTTAGTGGGGTTTGGGACAGATACGCAGTATTTT. The encoded protein is CASSLVGFGTDTQYF.

This clonotype showed up many times. The V and J genes are TRBV7-2 and TRBJ2-2, with 10 nucleotides matching TRBD2. The CDR3 length is 16 residues. Germline V gene lookup returns CDR1 SGHTA and CDR2 FQGNSA. After removal of 0 bases from V and 4 bases from J, the junction contained 2 bases not matched to a gene. The CDR3 here is CASSLASGGITGELFF. For the CDR3, the DNA is TGTGCCAGCAGCTTAGCTAGCGGGGGGATCACCGGGGAGCTGTTTTTT.

The genes are TRBV20-1 and TRBJ2-7, with TRBD1 as a possible D gene (5 bases). V dropped 0 bases and J dropped 6 bases, with 21 bases sitting between them. Per germline, CDR1 DFQATT and CDR2 SNEGSKA (reference sequence). This CDR3 spans 16 amino acids. In DNA, the CDR3 is TGCAGTGCTAGAGATGGGGCAGGTGCCGTCTGGGGCGAGCAGTACTTC. Its protein is CSARDGAGAVWGEQYF.

This clonotype has more than one count but fewer than ten. The chain uses TRBV5-1 and TRBJ2-7; a weak D match, TRBD2 (6 bases). Germline V gene sequence: CDR1 SGHRS, CDR2 YFSETQ. The V end was cut by 3 bases, the J end by 3 bases, with 13 bases between. The CDR3 has 14 residues. DNA of the CDR3: TGCGCCAGCAGCTCAGGCGGGGAGAACTACGAGCAGTACTTC. Translated: CASSSGGENYEQYF.

The chain uses TRBV24-1 and TRBJ1-2; D uncertain. In germline, CDR1 is KGHDR, CDR2 SFDVKD. V lost 11 bases to trimming and J lost 7 bases, with 4 bases between them. There are 8 residues in the CDR3. CDR3 sequence: CAIGGYTF. CDR3 in DNA: TGTGCCATCGGTGGCTACACCTTC.

This clonotype turned up a few times. J is TRBJ2-3 and V is TRBV20-1; 7 positions match TRBD2. The CDR3 runs to 15 residues. After removal of 5 bases from V and 1 base from J, the junction contained 9 bases not matched to a gene. Per the germline V gene, CDR1 is DFQATT and CDR2 is SNEGSKA (reference sequence). The CDR3 loop reads CSAPGLPRGTDTQYF. CDR3 nucleotides: TGCAGTGCTCCGGGACTACCCCGTGGCACAGATACGCAGTATTTT.

The V and J genes are TRBV4-3 and TRBJ1-1; TRBD1 agrees at 8 bases. J gave up 3 bases and V 0 bases, and 3 bases lay outside the gene matches. Germline V lookup: CDR1 LGHNA, CDR2 YSLEER. This CDR3 has 15 amino acids. The CDR3 DNA reads TGCGCCAGCAGCCAAGACCAGGGGGCGGACACTGAAGCTTTCTTT. Amino acid sequence: CASSQDQGADTEAFF.

The genes are TRBV20-1 and TRBJ2-1; tentative D call: TRBD2 (5 bases). This CDR3 is built from 13 residues. V was trimmed by 5 bases and J by 8 bases, leaving 16 bases between them. Germline V CDR1 and CDR2: DFQATT, SNEGSKA (reference sequence). CDR3 in amino acids: CSAPTRVLDEQFF. Written as DNA, the CDR3 is TGCAGTGCTCCTACTAGGGTACTCGATGAGCAGTTCTTC.

This clonotype came up a few times. The chain is built from TRBV10-3 and TRBJ2-7; 7 bases are a match to TRBD1. After removal of 5 bases from V and 6 bases from J, the junction contained 7 bases not matched to a gene. The germline gives CDR1 ENHRY, CDR2 SYGVKD. This CDR3 has 13 residues. CDR3: CAISTIQGTEQYF. The CDR3 DNA sequence: TGTGCCATCAGTACCATACAGGGGACCGAGCAGTACTTC.

The chain joins TRBV4-1 to TRBJ2-1, with TRBD2 matching over 10 bases. The J segment lost 4 bases and the V segment lost 0 bases, leaving 6 bases of the junction unmatched. This CDR3 region has 17 residues. Germline V gene lookup returns CDR1 MGHRA and CDR2 YSYEKL. The CDR3 DNA reads as TGCGCCAGCAGCCAAGAATGGGCTAGCGGGGGTTACAATGAGCAGTTCTTC. Translated: CASSQEWASGGYNEQFF.

This clonotype was seen only a few times. The chain couples TRBV10-3 to TRBJ1-2; D not certain. CDR1 and CDR2 (germline): ENHRY, SYGVKD. The CDR3 is 13 amino acids. Deletions cut 3 bases from V and 4 bases from J, with 9 bases between. The CDR3 region has the DNA TGTGCCATCAGTGACGGCAGACTCTATGGCTACACCTTC. This sequence encodes CAISDGRLYGYTF.

This clonotype was counted only a few times. The chain carries TRBV5-4 and TRBJ1-5; D is unclear. Germline CDR1 and CDR2: SGHNT and YYREEE (reference sequence). V lost 0 bases, J lost 0 bases, and 19 bases lay in between. This CDR3 contains 19 residues. CDR3 loop: CASSLGFIEKSYSNQPQHF. The CDR3, as DNA: TGTGCCAGCAGCTTGGGCTTTATAGAAAAGTCCTATAGCAATCAGCCCCAGCATTTT. Using reference TRBV5-4 and TRBJ1-5 for the parts outside the CDR3, the full variable domain is ETGVTQSPTHLIKTRGQQVTLRCSSQSGHNTVSWYQQALGQGPQFIFQYYREEENGRGNFPPRFSGLQFPNYSSELNVNALELDDSALYLCASSLGFIEKSYSNQPQHFGDGTRLSIL.

This clonotype was counted at least ten times. The chain recombines TRBV12-3 or TRBV12-4 with TRBJ2-7; D gene uncertain. The CDR3 loop spans 13 amino acids. Trimming removed 5 bases from V and 6 bases from J, with 14 bases in between. CDR3 region: CASSRSGHGEQYF. For the CDR3, the DNA is TGTGCCAGCAGTCGAAGTGGCCACGGCGAGCAGTACTTC.

Only a few counts were recorded for this clonotype. The chain joins TRBV29-1 to TRBJ1-1; D uncertain. With 4 bases removed from V and 0 bases from J, the gap between germline ends came to 12 bases. Germline-derived CDR1 and CDR2 are SQVTM and ANQGSEA. The CDR3 has 14 amino acids. This CDR3 is CSVASAVMNTEAFF. CDR3 bases: TGCAGCGTTGCTTCTGCTGTGATGAACACTGAAGCTTTCTTT.

This clonotype was recorded a few times. The chain combines TRBV7-6 with TRBJ2-7; D tentatively fits TRBD1 or TRBD2 (6 bases each). The CDR3 extends over 16 amino acids. Germline loops: CDR1 SGHVS, CDR2 FNYEAQ. Trimming took 5 bases from V and 3 from J, leaving 20 bases between them. CDR3 protein: CASSISGGLSDYEQYF. The CDR3 DNA reads TGTGCCAGCAGCATCTCTGGGGGGCTTTCTGACTACGAGCAGTACTTC.

The CDR3 DNA sequence: TGTGCCAGCAGGGGTACGAAGCAGTACTTC. Translating it yields CASRGTKQYF. This chain joins TRBV28 and TRBJ2-7; unclear D gene. Trimming left V 6 bases short and J 8 bases short, with 8 bases between. Per the germline V gene, CDR1 is MDHEN and CDR2 is SYDVKM. The CDR3 consists of 10 residues.

A few counts support this clonotype. CDR3 amino acids: CASSLALRISNSYNSPLHF. The CDR3 DNA reads as TGCGCCAGCAGCTTGGCGCTACGGATTTCTAACTCCTATAATTCACCCCTCCACTTT. V is TRBV5-1 and J is TRBJ1-6, with no clear D. V was shortened by 0 bases and J by 0 bases, with 16 bases between the two germline ends. The length of the CDR3 is 19 residues. Per the germline V gene, CDR1 is SGHRS and CDR2 is YFSETQ.